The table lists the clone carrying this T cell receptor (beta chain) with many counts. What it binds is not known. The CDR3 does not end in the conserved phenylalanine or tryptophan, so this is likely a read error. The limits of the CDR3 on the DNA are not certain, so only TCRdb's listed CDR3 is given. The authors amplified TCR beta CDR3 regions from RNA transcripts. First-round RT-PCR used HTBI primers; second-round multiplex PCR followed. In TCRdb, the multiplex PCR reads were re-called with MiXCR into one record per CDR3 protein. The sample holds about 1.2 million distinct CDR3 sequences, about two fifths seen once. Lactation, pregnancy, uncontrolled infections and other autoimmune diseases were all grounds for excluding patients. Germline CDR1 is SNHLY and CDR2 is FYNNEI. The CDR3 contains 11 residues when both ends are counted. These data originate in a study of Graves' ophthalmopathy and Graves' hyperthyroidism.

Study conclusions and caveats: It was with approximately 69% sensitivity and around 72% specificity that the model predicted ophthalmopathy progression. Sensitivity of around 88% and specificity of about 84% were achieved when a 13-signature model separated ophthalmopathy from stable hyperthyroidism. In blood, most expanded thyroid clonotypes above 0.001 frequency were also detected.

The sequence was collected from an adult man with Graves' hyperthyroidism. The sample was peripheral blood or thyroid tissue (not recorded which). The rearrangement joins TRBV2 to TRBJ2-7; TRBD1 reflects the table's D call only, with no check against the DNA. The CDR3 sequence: CASSRPTGQDY.